This is a list of T cell receptor beta chains from one sample in a study of cytotoxic CD8 clonotypes in ibrutinib-treated CLL. Clones were read by immunoSEQ multiplex PCR, and TCRdb kept only the in-frame ones, dropping some. This table holds 70,000 to 80,000 clones, over 75% found once. Sequenced here: PBMCs, sampled at disease progression, from a patient treated with ibrutinib. All receptors come from a human donor with chronic lymphocytic leukemia. The CDR3 runs from the conserved cysteine through the conserved F or W. A D gene is named only where the DNA matches it firmly. A row's size may be missing; if present it is once, few, many or a size class.

v_call	clone_size	j_call	d_call	cdr3_aa	cdr3_nt
TRBV11-1	.	TRBJ1-5	.	CASSLDRSQPQHF	TGTGCCAGCAGCTTGGACCGTTCTCAGCCCCAGCATTTT
TRBV27	.	TRBJ1-5	.	CASRLTGSNQPQHF	TGTGCCAGCAGGCTGACGGGGAGCAATCAGCCCCAGCATTTT
TRBV5-6	.	TRBJ1-1	.	CASSFGGRVNTEAFF	TGTGCCAGCAGCTTTGGGGGGCGGGTCAACACTGAAGCTTTCTTT
TRBV2	.	TRBJ1-5	.	CASRKLGTALSPQHF	TGTGCCAGCAGGAAATTGGGGACGGCCTTATCTCCCCAGCATTTT
TRBV2	once	TRBJ2-1	TRBD1	CASSAQGAYNEQFF	TGTGCCAGCAGCGCACAGGGGGCCTACAATGAGCAGTTCTTC
TRBV19	.	TRBJ1-1	TRBD1	CASSEQGRRTEAFF	TGTGCCAGTAGTGAACAGGGGCGACGGACTGAAGCTTTCTTT
TRBV6-4	.	TRBJ1-1	.	CASSDGLNTEAFF	TGTGCCAGCAGTGACGGTCTAAACACTGAAGCTTTCTTT
TRBV5-1	few	TRBJ1-2	.	CASSLVVENYGYTF	TGCGCCAGCAGCTTGGTGGTGGAGAACTATGGCTACACCTTC
TRBV28	.	TRBJ1-1	.	CASSWAVLTEAFF	TGTGCCAGCAGTTGGGCCGTGCTGACTGAAGCTTTCTTT
TRBV6-7	.	TRBJ2-1	.	CASTEGGRTPYNEQFF	TGTGCCAGCACCGAGGGGGGGAGGACACCTTACAATGAGCAGTTCTTC
TRBV5-1	.	TRBJ2-3	TRBD2	CASSLYSGGRGSDTQYF	TGCGCCAGCAGCTTGTATAGCGGGGGCCGAGGTTCAGATACGCAGTATTTT
TRBV4-1	.	TRBJ2-3	.	CASSQVSTDTQYF	TGCGCCAGCAGCCAAGTGAGCACAGATACGCAGTATTTT
TRBV5-1	once	TRBJ2-6	.	CASGGAGHSGANVLTF	TGCGCCAGCGGCGGGGCGGGACACTCTGGGGCCAACGTCCTGACTTTC
TRBV29-1	.	TRBJ2-7	.	CSVSSTGNEQYF	TGCAGCGTCTCATCCACAGGGAACGAGCAGTACTTC
TRBV4-1	.	TRBJ2-3	.	CASSQDLASLATDTQYF	TGCGCCAGCAGCCAAGATTTGGCTTCCTTGGCAACAGATACGCAGTATTTT
TRBV11-2	.	TRBJ1-6	.	CASSLRTVPTYPPALHF	TGTGCCAGCAGCCTTAGGACAGTACCGACCTATCCCCCGGCCCTCCACTTT
TRBV10-3	.	TRBJ2-2	.	CAINKASAAGELFF	TGTGCCATCAATAAGGCCTCCGCCGCCGGGGAGCTGTTTTTT
TRBV6-1	.	TRBJ1-2	.	CASSEQGFTRTNYGYTF	TGTGCCAGCAGTGAGCAGGGGTTCACCCGGACAAACTATGGCTACACCTTC
TRBV7-9	.	TRBJ1-1	.	CASSFTGRGVVAEAFF	TGTGCCAGCAGCTTTACAGGGCGGGGGGTAGTGGCTGAAGCTTTCTTT
TRBV29-1	once	TRBJ1-1	TRBD1	CSVAGTGMRTEAFF	TGCAGCGTCGCCGGGACAGGGATGAGGACTGAAGCTTTCTTT
TRBV5-8	.	TRBJ1-6	.	CASSLGRGGNSPLHF	TGTGCCAGCAGCTTGGGTCGGGGGGGAAATTCACCCCTCCACTTT
TRBV21-1	.	TRBJ1-4	.	CASSKAGGEKLFF	TGTGCCAGCAGCAAAGCTGGGGGCGAAAAACTGTTTTTT
TRBV28	.	TRBJ2-2	TRBD2	CASQRGAGELFF	TGTGCCAGCCAGCGGGGAGCCGGGGAGCTGTTTTTT
TRBV18	.	TRBJ2-5	.	CASSLGQKETQYF	TGTGCCAGCTCCCTAGGACAGAAAGAGACCCAGTACTTC
TRBV5-8	.	TRBJ2-2	.	CASSLMGADTGELFF	TGTGCCAGCAGCTTGATGGGGGCGGACACCGGGGAGCTGTTTTTT
TRBV10-3	.	TRBJ2-5	.	CAAQGRYQETQYF	TGTGCCGCCCAAGGGAGGTACCAAGAGACCCAGTACTTC
TRBV19	.	TRBJ1-5	.	CASSIGSRGQSPQHF	TGTGCCAGTAGTATAGGGAGCCGAGGACAGTCGCCCCAGCATTTT
TRBV4-1	few	TRBJ2-2	.	CASSQDLGSGELFF	TGCGCCAGCAGCCAAGACTTGGGGTCCGGGGAGCTGTTTTTT
TRBV4-1	.	TRBJ1-1	.	CASRGSAVNTEAFF	TGCGCCAGCCGGGGTTCGGCAGTGAACACTGAAGCTTTCTTT
TRBV5-1	.	TRBJ2-6	.	CASSLGWGSSGANVLTF	TGCGCCAGCAGCTTGGGTTGGGGAAGCTCTGGGGCCAACGTCCTGACTTTC
TRBV28	.	TRBJ2-2	.	CASSFRAFGELFF	TGTGCCAGCAGTTTTCGAGCTTTCGGGGAGCTGTTTTTT
TRBV29-1	.	TRBJ2-5	TRBD2	CSVTRTRAQETQYF	TGCAGCGTCACCAGGACTAGGGCGCAAGAGACCCAGTACTTC
TRBV2	.	TRBJ1-5	TRBD1	CASRSDRGLNQPQHF	TGTGCCAGCAGATCGGACAGGGGGCTCAATCAGCCCCAGCATTTT
TRBV1	.	TRBJ2-7	.	CTSSQDGQDSSYEQYF	TGCACCAGCAGCCAAGATGGACAGGACAGCTCCTACGAGCAGTACTTC
TRBV5-1	.	TRBJ1-3	.	CASSYLSGNTIYF	TGCGCCAGCAGCTATCTTAGCGGAAACACCATATATTTT
TRBV5-1	.	TRBJ2-5	.	CASRPGFAQETQYF	TGCGCCAGCAGACCCGGATTCGCTCAAGAGACCCAGTACTTC
TRBV28	.	TRBJ1-1	.	CASSPFEVQGGMNTEAFF	TGTGCCAGCAGCCCCTTCGAGGTACAGGGAGGCATGAACACTGAAGCTTTCTTT
TRBV18	.	TRBJ1-2	TRBD1	CASSSQGAYGYTF	TGTGCCAGCTCATCACAGGGGGCCTATGGCTACACCTTC
TRBV5-4	.	TRBJ2-1	.	CASSFATNEQFF	TGTGCCAGCAGCTTCGCCACCAATGAGCAGTTCTTC
TRBV10-1	few	TRBJ1-1	.	CASSGGRNTEAFF	TGCGCCAGCAGTGGAGGGAGGAACACTGAAGCTTTCTTT
TRBV6-4	.	TRBJ2-1	TRBD2	CASSDSNGGGYNEQFF	TGTGCCAGCAGTGACTCGAATGGCGGGGGTTACAATGAGCAGTTCTTC
TRBV19	.	TRBJ2-3	.	CASRKTGPDTQYF	TGTGCCAGTAGGAAAACAGGGCCAGATACGCAGTATTTT
TRBV27	once	TRBJ2-1	.	CASSPGTLNYNEQFF	TGTGCCAGCAGCCCCGGGACACTGAACTACAATGAGCAGTTCTTC
TRBV5-1	.	TRBJ2-2	TRBD2	CASSRGLAGGRSGELFF	TGCGCCAGCAGCAGGGGACTCGCGGGAGGGCGTAGCGGGGAGCTGTTTTTT
TRBV6-5	.	TRBJ1-1	.	CASSYWGGKATEAFF	TGTGCCAGCAGTTACTGGGGGGGAAAGGCCACTGAAGCTTTCTTT
TRBV30	.	TRBJ2-5	TRBD2	CAWRNSGPKETQYF	TGTGCCTGGAGGAATAGCGGGCCCAAAGAGACCCAGTACTTC
TRBV10-3	once	TRBJ1-1	.	CAISDWRGMNTEAFF	TGTGCCATCAGTGATTGGCGGGGAATGAACACTGAAGCTTTCTTT
TRBV28	.	TRBJ1-6	.	CASSSYTESGTSPLHF	TGTGCCAGCAGTTCTTATACGGAGTCAGGAACTTCACCCCTCCACTTT